This T cell receptor beta chain comes out of a study of T cells after yellow fever vaccination. The CDR3 runs to 20 residues. This clonotype has ten or more counts. Using its own MiXCR run on the 5' RACE reads, TCRdb lists one record per CDR3 protein. The table has about 260,000 distinct CDR3 sequences, roughly 5.6% seen once. The sequencing used CD4+ T cells sorted from PBMCs, collected on the day of the yellow fever booster vaccination. This chain joins TRBV3-2 and TRBJ2-5; the table gives TRBD2 as D, unverified against the DNA. TRBV3-2 is classified as a pseudogene. This TCR was sampled from a man between 18 and 35 years old who received the YFV17D yellow fever vaccine. The CDR3 bases are TGTGCCAGCAGCCAAGCCCGCATAACTAGCGGGGGGGCCTTGCAAGAGACCCAGTACTTC. This encodes CASSQARITSGGALQETQYF.